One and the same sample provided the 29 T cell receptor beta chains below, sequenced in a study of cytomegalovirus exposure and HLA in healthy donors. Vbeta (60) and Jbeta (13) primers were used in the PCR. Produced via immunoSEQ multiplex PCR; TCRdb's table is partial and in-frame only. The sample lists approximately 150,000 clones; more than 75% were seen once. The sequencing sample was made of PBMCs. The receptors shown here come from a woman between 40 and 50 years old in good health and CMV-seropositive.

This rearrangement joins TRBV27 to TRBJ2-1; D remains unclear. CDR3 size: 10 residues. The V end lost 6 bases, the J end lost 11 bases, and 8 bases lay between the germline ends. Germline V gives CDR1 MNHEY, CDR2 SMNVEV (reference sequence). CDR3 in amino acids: CASSHGQQFF. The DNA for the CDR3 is TGTGCCAGCAGCCACGGTCAGCAGTTCTTC.

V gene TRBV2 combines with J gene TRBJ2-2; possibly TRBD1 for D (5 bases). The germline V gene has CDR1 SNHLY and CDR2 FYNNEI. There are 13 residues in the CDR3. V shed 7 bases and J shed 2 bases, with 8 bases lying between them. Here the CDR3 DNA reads TGTGCCAGCACAGGGAAAAACACCGGGGAGCTGTTTTTT. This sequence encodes CASTGKNTGELFF.

This chain's CDR3 is CASSRRDRVYEQYF. In nucleotides, the CDR3 is TGTGCCAGCAGTCGCCGGGACAGGGTCTACGAGCAGTACTTC. The chain links TRBV6-4 to TRBJ2-7, with 9 nucleotides matching TRBD1. The CDR3 spans 14 residues. V was pared by 5 bases and J by 3 bases, with 5 bases of the junction left unmatched. Germline V gene lookup returns CDR1 MRHNA and CDR2 SNTAGT.

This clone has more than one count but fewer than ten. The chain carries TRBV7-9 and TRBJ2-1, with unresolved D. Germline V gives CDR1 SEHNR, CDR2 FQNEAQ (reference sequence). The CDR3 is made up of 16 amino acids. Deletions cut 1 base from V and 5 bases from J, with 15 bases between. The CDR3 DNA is TGTGCCAGCAGCTTAGTCCCTATGGCGGTAAACAATGAGCAGTTCTTC. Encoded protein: CASSLVPMAVNNEQFF.

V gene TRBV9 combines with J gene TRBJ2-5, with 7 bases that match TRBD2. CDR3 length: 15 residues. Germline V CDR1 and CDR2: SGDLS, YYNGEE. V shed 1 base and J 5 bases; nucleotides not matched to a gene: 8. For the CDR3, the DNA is TGTGCCAGCAGCGTAAACGGGGCGGGAGTGGAGACCCAGTACTTC. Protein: CASSVNGAGVETQYF.

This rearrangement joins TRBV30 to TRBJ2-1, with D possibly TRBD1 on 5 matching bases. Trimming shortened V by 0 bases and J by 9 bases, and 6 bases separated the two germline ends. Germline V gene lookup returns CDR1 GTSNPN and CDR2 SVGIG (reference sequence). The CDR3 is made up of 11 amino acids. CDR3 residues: CAWSVQGEQFF. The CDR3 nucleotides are TGTGCCTGGAGTGTTCAGGGTGAGCAGTTCTTC.

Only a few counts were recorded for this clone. The CDR3 spells CASRQGLGDEQFF. The CDR3 nucleotides are TGTGCCAGCAGGCAGGGACTAGGGGATGAGCAGTTCTTC. The V gene is TRBV6-5, the J gene TRBJ2-1, with 8 positions matching TRBD2. V trimming: 6 bases; J trimming: 8 bases; junction bases outside the gene matches: 6. This CDR3 spans 13 amino acids. From germline, CDR1 is MNHEY and CDR2 SVGAGI.

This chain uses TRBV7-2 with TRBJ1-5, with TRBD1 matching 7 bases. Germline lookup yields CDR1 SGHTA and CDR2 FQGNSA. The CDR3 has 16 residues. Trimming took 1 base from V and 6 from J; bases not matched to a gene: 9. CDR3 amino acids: CASSLDHPRGTQPQHF. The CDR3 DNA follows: TGTGCCAGCAGCTTAGATCACCCCAGGGGGACTCAGCCCCAGCATTTT.

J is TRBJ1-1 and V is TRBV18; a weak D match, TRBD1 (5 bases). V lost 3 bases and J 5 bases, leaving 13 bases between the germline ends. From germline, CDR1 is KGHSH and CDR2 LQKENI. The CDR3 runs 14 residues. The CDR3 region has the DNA TGTGCCAGCTCACCGGCGCAGGGCTGGACTGAAGCTTTCTTT. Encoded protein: CASSPAQGWTEAFF.

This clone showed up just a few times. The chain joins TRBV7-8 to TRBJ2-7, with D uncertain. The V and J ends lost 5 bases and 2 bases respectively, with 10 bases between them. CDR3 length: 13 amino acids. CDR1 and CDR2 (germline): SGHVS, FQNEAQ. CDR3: CASSARVAYEQYF. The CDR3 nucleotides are TGTGCCAGCAGCGCCCGGGTTGCCTACGAGCAGTACTTC. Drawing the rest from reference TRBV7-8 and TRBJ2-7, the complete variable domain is GAGVSQSPRYKVAKRGQDVALRCDPISGHVSLFWYQQALGQGPEFLTYFQNEAQLDKSGLPSDRFFAERPEGSVSTLKIQRTQQEDSAVYLCASSARVAYEQYFGPGTRLTVT.

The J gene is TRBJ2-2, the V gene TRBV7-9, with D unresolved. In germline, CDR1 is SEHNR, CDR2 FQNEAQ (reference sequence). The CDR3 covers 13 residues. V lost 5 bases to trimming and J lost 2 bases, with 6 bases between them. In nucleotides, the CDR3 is TGTGCCAGCAGCCGCGATAACACCGGGGAGCTGTTTTTT. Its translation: CASSRDNTGELFF.

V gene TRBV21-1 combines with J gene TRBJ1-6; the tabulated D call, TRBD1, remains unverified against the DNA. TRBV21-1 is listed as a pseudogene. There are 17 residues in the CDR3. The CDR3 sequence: CASNSLGGTGDNSALHF. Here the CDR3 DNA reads TGTGCCAGCAACTCCCTGGGGGGCACAGGGGACAATTCAGCCCTCCACTTT.

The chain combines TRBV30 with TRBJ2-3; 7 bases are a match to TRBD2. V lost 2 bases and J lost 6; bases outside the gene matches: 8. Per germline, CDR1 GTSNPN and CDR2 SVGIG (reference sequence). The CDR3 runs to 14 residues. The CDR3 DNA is TGTGCCTGGAGTAAGGCGGGAGTACCGGATACGCAGTATTTT. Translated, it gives CAWSKAGVPDTQYF.

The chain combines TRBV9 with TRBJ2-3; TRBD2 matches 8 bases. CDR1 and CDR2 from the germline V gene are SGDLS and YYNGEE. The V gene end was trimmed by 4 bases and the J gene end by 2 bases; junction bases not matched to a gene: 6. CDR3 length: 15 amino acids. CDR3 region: CASSRIAGFTDTQYF. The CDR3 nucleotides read TGTGCCAGCAGCAGAATAGCGGGGTTCACAGATACGCAGTATTTT. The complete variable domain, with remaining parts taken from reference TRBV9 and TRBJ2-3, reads DSGVTQTPKHLITATGQRVTLRCSPRSGDLSVYWYQQSLDQGLQFLIQYYNGEERAKGNILERFSAQQFPDLHSELNLSSLELGDSALYFCASSRIAGFTDTQYFGPGTRLTVL.

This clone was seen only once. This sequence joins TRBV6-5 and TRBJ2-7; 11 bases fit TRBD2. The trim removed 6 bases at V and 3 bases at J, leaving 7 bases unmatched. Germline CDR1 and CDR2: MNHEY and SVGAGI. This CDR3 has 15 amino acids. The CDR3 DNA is TGTGCCAGCAGAACATTCGGGACTAGCGGCTACGAGCAGTACTTC. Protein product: CASRTFGTSGYEQYF.

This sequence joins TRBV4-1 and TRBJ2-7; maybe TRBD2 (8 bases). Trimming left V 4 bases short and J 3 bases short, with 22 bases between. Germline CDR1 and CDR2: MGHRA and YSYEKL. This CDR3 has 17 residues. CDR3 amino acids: CASSRQSGGRGDYEQYF. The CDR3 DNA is TGCGCCAGCAGCCGTCAAAGCGGGGGCAGGGGGGACTACGAGCAGTACTTC.

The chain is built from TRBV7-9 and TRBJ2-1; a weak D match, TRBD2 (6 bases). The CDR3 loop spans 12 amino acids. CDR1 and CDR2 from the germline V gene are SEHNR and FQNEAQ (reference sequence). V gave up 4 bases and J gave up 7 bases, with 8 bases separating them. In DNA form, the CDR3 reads TGTGCCAGCAGCTCGGGGGAGAATGAGCAGTTCTTC. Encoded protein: CASSSGENEQFF.

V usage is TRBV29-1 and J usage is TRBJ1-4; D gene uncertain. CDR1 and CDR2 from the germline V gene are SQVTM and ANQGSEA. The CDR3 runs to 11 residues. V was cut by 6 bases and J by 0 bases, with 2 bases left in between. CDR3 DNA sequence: TGCAGCGTCGCAACTAATGAAAAACTGTTTTTT. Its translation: CSVATNEKLFF.

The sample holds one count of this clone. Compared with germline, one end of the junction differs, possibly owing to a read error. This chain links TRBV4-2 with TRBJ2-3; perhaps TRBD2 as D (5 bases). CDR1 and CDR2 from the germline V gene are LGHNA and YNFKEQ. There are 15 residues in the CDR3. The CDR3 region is CASSQEGPRFDTQYF. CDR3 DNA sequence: TGTGCCAGCAGTCAAGAGGGCCCCAGGTTTGATACGCAGTATTTT.

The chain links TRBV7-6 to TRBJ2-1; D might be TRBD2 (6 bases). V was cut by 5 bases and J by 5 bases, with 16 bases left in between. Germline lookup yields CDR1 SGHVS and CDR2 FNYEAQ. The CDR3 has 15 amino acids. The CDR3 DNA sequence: TGTGCCAGCAGCCCCCGGGACTTTAGTAACAATGAGCAGTTCTTC. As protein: CASSPRDFSNNEQFF. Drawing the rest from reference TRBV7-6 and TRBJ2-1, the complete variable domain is GAGVSQSPRYKVTKRGQDVALRCDPISGHVSLYWYRQALGQGPEFLTYFNYEAQQDKSGLPNDRFSAERPEGSISTLTIQRTEQRDSAMYRCASSPRDFSNNEQFFGPGTRLTVL.

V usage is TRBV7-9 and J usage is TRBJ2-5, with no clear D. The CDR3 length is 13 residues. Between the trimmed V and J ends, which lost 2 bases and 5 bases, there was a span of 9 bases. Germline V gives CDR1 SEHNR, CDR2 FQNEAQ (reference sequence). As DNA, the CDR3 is TGTGCCAGCAGCTTACGTCCCGGGGAGACCCAGTACTTC. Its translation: CASSLRPGETQYF.

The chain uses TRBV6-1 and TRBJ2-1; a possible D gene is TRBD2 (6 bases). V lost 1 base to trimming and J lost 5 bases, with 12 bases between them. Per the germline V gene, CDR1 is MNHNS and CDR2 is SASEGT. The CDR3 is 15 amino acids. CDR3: CASSEDGRGNNEQFF. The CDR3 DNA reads TGTGCCAGCAGTGAAGACGGCCGGGGGAACAATGAGCAGTTCTTC.

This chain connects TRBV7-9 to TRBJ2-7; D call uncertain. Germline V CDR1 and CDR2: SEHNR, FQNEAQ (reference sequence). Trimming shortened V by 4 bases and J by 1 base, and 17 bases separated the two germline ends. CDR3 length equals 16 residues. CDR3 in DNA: TGTGCCAGCAGCTCCGATAGTACCCCTTTGTCCTACGAGCAGTACTTC. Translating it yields CASSSDSTPLSYEQYF.

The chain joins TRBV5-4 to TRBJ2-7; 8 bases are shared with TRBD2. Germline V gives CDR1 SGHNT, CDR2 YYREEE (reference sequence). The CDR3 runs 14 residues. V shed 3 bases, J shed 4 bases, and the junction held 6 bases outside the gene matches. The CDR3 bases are TGTGCCAGCAGCTCCATGGGACTAGGGTACGAGCAGTACTTC. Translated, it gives CASSSMGLGYEQYF.

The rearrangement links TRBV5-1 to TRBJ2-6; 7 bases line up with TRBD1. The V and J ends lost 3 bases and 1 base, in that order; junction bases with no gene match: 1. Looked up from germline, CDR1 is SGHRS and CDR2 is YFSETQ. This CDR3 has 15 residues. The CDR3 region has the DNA TGCGCCAGCAGCTGGGACAGATCTGGGGCCAACGTCCTGACTTTC. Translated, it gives CASSWDRSGANVLTF. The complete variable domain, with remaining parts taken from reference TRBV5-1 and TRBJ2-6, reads KAGVTQTPRYLIKTRGQQVTLSCSPISGHRSVSWYQQTPGQGLQFLFEYFSETQRNKGNFPGRFSGRQFSNSRSEMNVSTLELGDSALYLCASSWDRSGANVLTFGAGSRLTVL.

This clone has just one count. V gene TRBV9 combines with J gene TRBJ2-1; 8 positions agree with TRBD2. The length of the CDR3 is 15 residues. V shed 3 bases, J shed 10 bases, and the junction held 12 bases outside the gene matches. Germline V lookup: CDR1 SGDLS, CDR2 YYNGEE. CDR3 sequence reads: CASSAGDGRADEQFF. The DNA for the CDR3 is TGTGCCAGCAGCGCAGGGGACGGGAGGGCCGACGAGCAGTTCTTC.

The CDR3 sequence: CAWSSGGPYNEQFF. CDR3 sequence (DNA): TGTGCCTGGAGTTCAGGGGGCCCCTACAATGAGCAGTTCTTC. This rearrangement joins TRBV30 to TRBJ2-1; 8 bases agree with TRBD1. The V gene's germline CDR1 is GTSNPN and CDR2 SVGIG (reference sequence). With 2 bases clipped from V and 2 bases from J, the junction kept 2 bases outside the gene matches. The length of the CDR3 is 14 residues.

CDR3 region: CASSYSTATYEQYF. Written as DNA, the CDR3 is TGTGCCAGCAGTTACTCGACAGCGACCTACGAGCAGTACTTC. The rearrangement joins TRBV6-6 to TRBJ2-7; perhaps TRBD1 as D (5 bases). Germline CDR1 and CDR2: MNHNY and SVGAGI (reference sequence). V lost 0 bases, J lost 2 bases, and 8 bases lay in between. This CDR3 contains 14 residues.

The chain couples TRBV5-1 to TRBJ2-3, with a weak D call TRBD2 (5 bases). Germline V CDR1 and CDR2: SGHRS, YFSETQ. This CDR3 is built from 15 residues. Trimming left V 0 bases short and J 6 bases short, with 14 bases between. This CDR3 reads CASSLAGSRGDTQYF. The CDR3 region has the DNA TGCGCCAGCAGCTTGGCTGGGAGCCGAGGGGATACGCAGTATTTT.